The entry below describes one TCR beta chain. What it binds is unknown. This may come from a read error, since a much larger clone is one base off. This CDR3 is 13 amino acids long. Germline CDR1 reads MNHNS; CDR2 reads SASEGT. The V gene lost 7 bases and the J gene lost 4 bases, with 13 bases spanning the gap. This sample's RNA came from whole unsorted tissue. This specimen comes from a study of tumor and adjacent non-tumor tissue in lung cancer. In the study overall: Patients comprised about a dozen adenocarcinoma, a couple of squamous cell carcinoma and 1 small cell lung cancer.

A modified ARM-PCR protocol with three rounds of nested PCR amplified TCRbeta. TCRdb recomputed calls from the multiplex PCR reads with MiXCR, one row per CDR3 protein. The sample lists under 150,000 distinct CDR3 sequences; 66% were seen once. Study-level results: In normal lung, the top 100 clones were significantly more dominant than in tumor.

The chain employs TRBV6-1 and TRBJ2-5; D uncertain. The TCR sequence derives from a man in his 60s with small cell lung cancer. What was sequenced was lung tumor tissue. The CDR3 nucleotides read TGTGCCAGCATACGTGTGTGGGGAGAGACCCAGTACTTC. Translated, it gives CASIRVWGETQYF.